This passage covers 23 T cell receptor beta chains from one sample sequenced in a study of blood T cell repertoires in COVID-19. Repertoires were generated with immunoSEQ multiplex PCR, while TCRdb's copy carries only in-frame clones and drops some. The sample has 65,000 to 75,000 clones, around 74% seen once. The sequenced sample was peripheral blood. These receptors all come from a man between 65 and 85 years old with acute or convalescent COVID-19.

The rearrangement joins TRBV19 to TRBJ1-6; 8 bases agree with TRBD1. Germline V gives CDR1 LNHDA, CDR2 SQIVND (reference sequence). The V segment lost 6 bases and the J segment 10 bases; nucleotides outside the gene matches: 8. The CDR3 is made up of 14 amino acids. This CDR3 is CASSWTGLNSPLHF. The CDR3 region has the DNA TGTGCCAGTAGCTGGACAGGGTTGAACTCACCCCTCCACTTT.

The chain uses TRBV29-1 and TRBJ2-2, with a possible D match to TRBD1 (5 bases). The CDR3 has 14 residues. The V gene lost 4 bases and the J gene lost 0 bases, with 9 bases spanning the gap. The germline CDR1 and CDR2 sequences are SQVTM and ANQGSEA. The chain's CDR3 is CSVVGHANTGELFF. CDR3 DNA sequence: TGCAGCGTTGTAGGACACGCGAACACCGGGGAGCTGTTTTTT.

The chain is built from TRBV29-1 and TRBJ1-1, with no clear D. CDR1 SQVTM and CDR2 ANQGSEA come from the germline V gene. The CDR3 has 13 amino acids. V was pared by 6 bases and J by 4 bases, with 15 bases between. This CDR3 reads CSVARVDATEAFF. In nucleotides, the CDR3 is TGCAGCGTCGCCCGGGTCGACGCCACTGAAGCTTTCTTT.

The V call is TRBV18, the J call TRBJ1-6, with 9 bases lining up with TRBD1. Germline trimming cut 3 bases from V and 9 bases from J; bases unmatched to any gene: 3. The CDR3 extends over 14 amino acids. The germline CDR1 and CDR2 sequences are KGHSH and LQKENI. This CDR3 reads CASSPLDRGSPLHF. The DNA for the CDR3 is TGTGCCAGCTCACCCTTGGACAGGGGTTCACCCCTCCACTTT. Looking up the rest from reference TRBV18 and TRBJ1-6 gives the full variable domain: NAGVMQNPRHLVRRRGQEARLRCSPMKGHSHVYWYRQLPEEGLKFMVYLQKENIIDESGMPKERFSAEFPKEGPSILRIQQVVRGDSAAYFCASSPLDRGSPLHFGNGTRLTVT.

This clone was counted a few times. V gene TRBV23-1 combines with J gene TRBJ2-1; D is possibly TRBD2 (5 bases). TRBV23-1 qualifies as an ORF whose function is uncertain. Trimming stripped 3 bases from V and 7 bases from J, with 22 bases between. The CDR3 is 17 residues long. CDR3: CASSQRWWDTTGNEQFF. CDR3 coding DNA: TGCGCCAGCAGTCAGAGGTGGTGGGATACCACGGGGAATGAGCAGTTCTTC.

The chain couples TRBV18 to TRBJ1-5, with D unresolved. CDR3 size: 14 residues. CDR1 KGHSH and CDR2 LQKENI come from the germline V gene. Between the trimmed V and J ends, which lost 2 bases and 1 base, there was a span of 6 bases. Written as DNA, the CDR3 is TGTGCCAGCTCACCAGACAAGAGCAATCAGCCCCAGCATTTT. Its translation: CASSPDKSNQPQHF.

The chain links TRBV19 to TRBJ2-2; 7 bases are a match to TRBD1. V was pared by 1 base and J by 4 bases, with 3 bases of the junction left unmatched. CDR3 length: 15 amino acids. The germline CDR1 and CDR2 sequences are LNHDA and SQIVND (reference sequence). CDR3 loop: CASSIVKGATGELFF. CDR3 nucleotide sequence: TGTGCCAGTAGTATAGTAAAGGGGGCCACCGGGGAGCTGTTTTTT.

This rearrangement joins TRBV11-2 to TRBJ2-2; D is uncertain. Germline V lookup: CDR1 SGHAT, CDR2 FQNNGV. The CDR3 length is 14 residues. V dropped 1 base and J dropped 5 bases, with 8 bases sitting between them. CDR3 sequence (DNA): TGTGCCAGCAGCTTAGTAGCTCTAACCGGGGAGCTGTTTTTT. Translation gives CASSLVALTGELFF.

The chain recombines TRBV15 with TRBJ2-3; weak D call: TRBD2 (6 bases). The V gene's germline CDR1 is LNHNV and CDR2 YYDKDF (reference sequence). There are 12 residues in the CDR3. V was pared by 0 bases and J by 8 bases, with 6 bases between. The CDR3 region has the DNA TGTGCCACCAGCAGAGAGGAGGGTACGCAGTATTTT. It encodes CATSREEGTQYF.

In nucleotides, the CDR3 is TGTGCCAGCAGTCCTACAGGGCTCTATGGCTACACCTTC. Translated: CASSPTGLYGYTF. The gene calls are TRBV27 and TRBJ1-2; weak D call: TRBD1 (6 bases). The CDR3 has 13 amino acids. Trimming cost V 5 bases and J 4 bases, with 11 bases left between them. Germline V gene lookup returns CDR1 MNHEY and CDR2 SMNVEV (reference sequence).

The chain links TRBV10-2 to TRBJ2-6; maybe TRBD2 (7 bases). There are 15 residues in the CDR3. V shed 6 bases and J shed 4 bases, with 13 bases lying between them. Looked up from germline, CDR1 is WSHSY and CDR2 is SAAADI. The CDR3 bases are TGCGCCAGCAGGGGGGCGGGAGAAGGGGCCAACGTCCTGACTTTC. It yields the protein CASRGAGEGANVLTF.

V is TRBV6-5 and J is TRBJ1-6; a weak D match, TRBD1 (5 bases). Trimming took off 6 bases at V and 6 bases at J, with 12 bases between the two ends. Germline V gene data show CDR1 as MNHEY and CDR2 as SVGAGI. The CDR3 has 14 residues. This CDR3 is CASSPPTVNSPLHF. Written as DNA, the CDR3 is TGTGCCAGCAGCCCACCGACAGTTAATTCACCCCTCCACTTT.

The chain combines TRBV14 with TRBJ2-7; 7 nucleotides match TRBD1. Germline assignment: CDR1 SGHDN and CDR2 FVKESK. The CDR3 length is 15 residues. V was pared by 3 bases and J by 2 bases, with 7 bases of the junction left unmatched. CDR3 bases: TGTGCCAGCAGCCAGGGCGGAGACAGGGCCTACGAGCAGTACTTC. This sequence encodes CASSQGGDRAYEQYF. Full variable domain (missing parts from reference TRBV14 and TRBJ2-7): EAGVTQFPSHSVIEKGQTVTLRCDPISGHDNLYWYRRVMGKEIKFLLHFVKESKQDESGMPNNRFLAERTGGTYSTLKVQPAELEDSGVYFCASSQGGDRAYEQYFGPGTRLTVT.

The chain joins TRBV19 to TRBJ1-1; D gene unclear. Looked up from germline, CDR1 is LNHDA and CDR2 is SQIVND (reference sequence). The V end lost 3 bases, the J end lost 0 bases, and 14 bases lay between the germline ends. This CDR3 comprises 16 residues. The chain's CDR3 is CASSILQAQMNTEAFF. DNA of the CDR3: TGTGCCAGTAGTATTCTGCAGGCCCAAATGAACACTGAAGCTTTCTTT.

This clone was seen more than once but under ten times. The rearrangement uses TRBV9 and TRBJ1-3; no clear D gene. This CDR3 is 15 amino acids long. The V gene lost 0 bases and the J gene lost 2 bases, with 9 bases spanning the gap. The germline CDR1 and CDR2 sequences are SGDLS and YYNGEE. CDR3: CASSVDSGAGNTIYF. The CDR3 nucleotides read TGTGCCAGCAGCGTAGATTCCGGGGCTGGAAACACCATATATTTT.

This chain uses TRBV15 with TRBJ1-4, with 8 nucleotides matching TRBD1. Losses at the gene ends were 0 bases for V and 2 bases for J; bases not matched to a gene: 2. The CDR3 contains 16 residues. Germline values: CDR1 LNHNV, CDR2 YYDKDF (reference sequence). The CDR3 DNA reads TGTGCCACCAGCAGAGATCAGGGGGCGACTAATGAAAAACTGTTTTTT. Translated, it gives CATSRDQGATNEKLFF.

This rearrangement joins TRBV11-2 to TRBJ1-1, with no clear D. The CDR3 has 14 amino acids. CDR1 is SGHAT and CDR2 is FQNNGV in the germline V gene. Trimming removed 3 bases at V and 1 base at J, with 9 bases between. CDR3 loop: CASSLAVSNTEAFF. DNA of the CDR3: TGTGCCAGCAGCTTGGCAGTCTCGAACACTGAAGCTTTCTTT.

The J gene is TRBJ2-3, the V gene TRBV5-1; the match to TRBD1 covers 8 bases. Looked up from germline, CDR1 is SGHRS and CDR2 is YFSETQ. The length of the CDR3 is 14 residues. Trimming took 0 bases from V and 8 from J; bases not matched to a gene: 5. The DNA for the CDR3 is TGCGCCAGCAGCTTGGGGACAGGGCAAGGTACGCAGTATTTT. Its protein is CASSLGTGQGTQYF. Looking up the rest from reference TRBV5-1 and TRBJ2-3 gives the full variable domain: KAGVTQTPRYLIKTRGQQVTLSCSPISGHRSVSWYQQTPGQGLQFLFEYFSETQRNKGNFPGRFSGRQFSNSRSEMNVSTLELGDSALYLCASSLGTGQGTQYFGPGTRLTVL.

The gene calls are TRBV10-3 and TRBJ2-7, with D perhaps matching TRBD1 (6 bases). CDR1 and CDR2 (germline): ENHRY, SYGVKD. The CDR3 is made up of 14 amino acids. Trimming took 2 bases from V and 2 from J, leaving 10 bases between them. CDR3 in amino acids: CAISEGDKTYEQYF. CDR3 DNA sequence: TGTGCCATCAGTGAGGGGGACAAAACCTACGAGCAGTACTTC.

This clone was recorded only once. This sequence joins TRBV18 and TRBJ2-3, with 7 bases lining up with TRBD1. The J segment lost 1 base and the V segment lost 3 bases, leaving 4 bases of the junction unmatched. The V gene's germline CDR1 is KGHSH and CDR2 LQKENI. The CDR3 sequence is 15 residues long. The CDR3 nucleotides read TGTGCCAGCTCACCCAACGACAGGGGCACAGATACGCAGTATTTT. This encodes CASSPNDRGTDTQYF.

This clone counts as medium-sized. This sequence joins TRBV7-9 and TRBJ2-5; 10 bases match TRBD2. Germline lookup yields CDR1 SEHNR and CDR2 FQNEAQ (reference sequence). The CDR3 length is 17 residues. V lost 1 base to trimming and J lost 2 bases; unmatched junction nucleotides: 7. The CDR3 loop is CASSLDGLAGVQETQYF. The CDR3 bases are TGTGCCAGCAGCTTAGATGGCCTAGCGGGAGTTCAAGAGACCCAGTACTTC.

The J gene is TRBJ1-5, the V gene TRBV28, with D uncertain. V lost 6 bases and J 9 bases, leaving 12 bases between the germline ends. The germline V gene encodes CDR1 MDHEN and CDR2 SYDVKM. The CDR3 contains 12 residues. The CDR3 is CASSTERWPQHF. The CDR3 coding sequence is TGTGCCAGCAGCACCGAGAGGTGGCCCCAGCATTTT.

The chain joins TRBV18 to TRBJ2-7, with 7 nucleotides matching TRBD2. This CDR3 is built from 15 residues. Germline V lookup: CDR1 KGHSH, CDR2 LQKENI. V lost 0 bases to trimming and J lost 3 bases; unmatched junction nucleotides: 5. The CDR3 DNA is TGTGCCAGCTCACCACCGGGGGGGGTAAACTACGAGCAGTACTTC. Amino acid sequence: CASSPPGGVNYEQYF.